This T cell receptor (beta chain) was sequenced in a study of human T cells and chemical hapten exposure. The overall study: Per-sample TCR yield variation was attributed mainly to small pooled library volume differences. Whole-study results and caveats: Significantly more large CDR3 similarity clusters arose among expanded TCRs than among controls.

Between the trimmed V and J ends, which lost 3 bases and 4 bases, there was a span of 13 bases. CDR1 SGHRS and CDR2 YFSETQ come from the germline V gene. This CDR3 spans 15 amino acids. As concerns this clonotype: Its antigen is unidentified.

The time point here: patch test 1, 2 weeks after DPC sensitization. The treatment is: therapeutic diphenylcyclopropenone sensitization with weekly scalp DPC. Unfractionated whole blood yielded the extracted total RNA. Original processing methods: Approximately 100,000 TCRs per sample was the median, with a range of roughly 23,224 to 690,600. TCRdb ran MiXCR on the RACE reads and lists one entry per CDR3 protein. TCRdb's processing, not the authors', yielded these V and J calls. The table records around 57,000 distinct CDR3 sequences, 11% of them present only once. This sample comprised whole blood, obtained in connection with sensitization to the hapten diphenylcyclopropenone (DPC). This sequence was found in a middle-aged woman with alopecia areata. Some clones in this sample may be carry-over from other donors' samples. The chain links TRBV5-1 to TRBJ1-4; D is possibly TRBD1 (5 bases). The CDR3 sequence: CASSWGTSINEKLFF. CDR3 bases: TGCGCCAGCAGCTGGGGGACTTCCATTAATGAAAAACTGTTTTTT.